These T cell receptor beta chains were read from a single sample in a study of T cell changes during pregnancy in multiple sclerosis. Method: immunoSEQ multiplex PCR; TCRdb's copy keeps in-frame clones and lacks some. The sample includes about 98,000 clones, roughly nine tenths of them seen just once. Here the sequenced sample was peripheral blood, taken after pregnancy. The receptors derive from a female donor in good health, enrolled as a control in a pregnancy study. Both conserved end residues are part of each CDR3. Fields, in order: CDR3 length, D gene, clone size, J gene, V gene, CDR3 DNA, CDR3 protein. A D gene is named only where the DNA matches it firmly. Not all rows give a size; the values are once, few, many and, for expanded clones, a class.

17	TRBD1	NA	TRBJ2-3	TRBV5-1	TGCGCCAGCACCCACCTCCTACAGGGGGGATCCACAGATACGCAGTATTTT	CASTHLLQGGSTDTQYF
14	TRBD1	NA	TRBJ2-7	TRBV28	TGTGCCAGCACCAGGACAGGGGCCATCTCCGAGCAGTACTTC	CASTRTGAISEQYF
14	NA	NA	TRBJ2-1	TRBV6-6	TGTGCCAGCAGGAGTACTGAGTCCTGGAATGAGCAGTTCTTC	CASRSTESWNEQFF
13	TRBD1	NA	TRBJ1-1	TRBV28	TGTGCCAGCAGTTTAGAGGGGGCCCCTGAAGCTTTCTTT	CASSLEGAPEAFF
13	TRBD1	NA	TRBJ1-2	TRBV5-6	TGTGCCAGCAGCTTCGGACAGGGGGGTGGCTACACCTTC	CASSFGQGGGYTF
18	TRBD2	once	TRBJ2-1	TRBV28	TGTGCCAGCAGTTTAAGTCTAGCGGGAGGGCCCTACTCCAGTGAGCAGTTCTTC	CASSLSLAGGPYSSEQFF
17	NA	few	TRBJ1-1	TRBV4-1	TGCGCCAGCAGCCAAGATCGAGACCCTGGAGCCCCTTTGGGAGCTTTCTTT	CASSQDRDPGAPLGAFF
15	NA	NA	TRBJ1-4	TRBV6-1	TGTGCCAGCAACCCTTCGACAGCCAGTAATGAAAAACTGTTTTTT	CASNPSTASNEKLFF
19	NA	NA	TRBJ2-5	TRBV21-1	TGTGCCAGCAGCCCTCCTCCGGGACTAGCGGGTGAACGGGGGGAGACCCAGTACTTC	CASSPPPGLAGERGETQYF
17	TRBD2	NA	TRBJ2-4	TRBV28	TGTAACGGGGGGGTTACCACCCGCCTATTAGCCAAAAACATTCAGTACTTC	CNGGVTTRLLAKNIQYF
13	NA	NA	TRBJ1-3	TRBV7-8	TGTGCCAGCAGCTTGTTATTACAGGACACCATATATTTT	CASSLLLQDTIYF
15	TRBD1	NA	TRBJ2-3	TRBV2	TGTGCCAGCAGTCCAACAGGGGTTTGGACAGATACGCAGTATTTT	CASSPTGVWTDTQYF